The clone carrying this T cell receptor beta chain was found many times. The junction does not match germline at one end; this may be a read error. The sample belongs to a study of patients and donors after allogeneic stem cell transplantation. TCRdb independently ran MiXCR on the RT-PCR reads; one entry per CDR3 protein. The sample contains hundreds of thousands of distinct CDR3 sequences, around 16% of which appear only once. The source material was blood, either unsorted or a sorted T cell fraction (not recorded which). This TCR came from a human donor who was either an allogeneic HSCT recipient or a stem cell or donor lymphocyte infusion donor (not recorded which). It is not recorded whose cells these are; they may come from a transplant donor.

The CDR3 sequence: CASSSSYNSPLHF. DNA of the CDR3: TGCGCGAGTTCGAGCTCCTATAATTCACCCCTCCACTTT. The chain is built from TRBV5-6 and TRBJ1-6; D gene unclear. The CDR3 contains 13 residues. The germline V gene encodes CDR1 SGHDT and CDR2 YYEEEE. The variable domain in full, with the rest retrieved from reference TRBV5-6 and TRBJ1-6, is DAGVTQSPTHLIKTRGQQVTLRCSPKSGHDTVSWYQQALGQGPQFIFQYYEEEERQRGNFPDRFSGHQFPNYSSELNVNALLLGDSALYLCASSSSYNSPLHFGNGTRLTVT.